Listed below are T cell receptor beta chains from one sample, sequenced in a study of blood T cell repertoires in COVID-19. Repertoires were generated with immunoSEQ multiplex PCR, while TCRdb's copy carries only in-frame clones and drops some. This sample carries under 200,000 clones, around 83% of them seen once, and the ten largest clones take less than 6.5%. Sequencing used peripheral blood. Receptors originate from a woman between 50 and 59 years old with COVID-19, enrolled during active disease. The conserved cysteine and the conserved F or W are not part of the CDR3 here. Fields, in order: V gene, J gene, CDR3 protein.

v_call: TRBV7-3
j_call: TRBJ2-5
cdr3_aa: ASSSQGGGSETQY

v_call: TRBV5-1
j_call: TRBJ1-1
cdr3_aa: ASSLRPGGGNTEAF

v_call: TRBV12-5
j_call: TRBJ2-1
cdr3_aa: ASGLSPGTGSYNEQF

v_call: TRBV7-2
j_call: TRBJ1-5
cdr3_aa: ASSLPPGEVQH

v_call: TRBV12-3/TRBV12-4
j_call: TRBJ2-1
cdr3_aa: ATSVGTPNEQF

v_call: TRBV24-1
j_call: TRBJ2-3
cdr3_aa: ATSEPSGGPTDTQY

v_call: TRBV9
j_call: TRBJ2-5
cdr3_aa: ASSGQRQGGKTQY

v_call: TRBV4-3
j_call: TRBJ1-4
cdr3_aa: ASSSGVQSNEKLF

v_call: TRBV6-1
j_call: TRBJ2-7
cdr3_aa: ASSEISGGSYEQY

v_call: TRBV9
j_call: TRBJ2-3
cdr3_aa: ASSVTSGGAGDTQY

v_call: TRBV18
j_call: TRBJ1-2
cdr3_aa: ASSPPTGGYGYT

v_call: TRBV19
j_call: TRBJ1-5
cdr3_aa: ASTPRNRYNQPQH

v_call: TRBV3-1/TRBV3-2
j_call: TRBJ1-4
cdr3_aa: ASSQETGLNEKLF

v_call: TRBV20-1
j_call: TRBJ2-7
cdr3_aa: SANPGGEQY

v_call: TRBV15
j_call: TRBJ1-2
cdr3_aa: ATSRDPGLSYGYT

v_call: TRBV6-1
j_call: TRBJ1-1
cdr3_aa: ASSETGLSNTEAF

v_call: TRBV7-2
j_call: TRBJ1-4
cdr3_aa: ASSLSHATNEKLF

v_call: TRBV6-1
j_call: TRBJ2-5
cdr3_aa: ASSPDRRGQETQY